The 5 T cell receptor beta chains below come from one sample, sequenced in a study of T cells in Graves' hyperthyroidism and ophthalmopathy. It was RNA transcripts that yielded the amplified TCR beta CDR3 regions. HTBI primers drove first-round RT-PCR of the TCR CDR3. A single record per CDR3 protein comes from TCRdb applying MiXCR to the multiplex PCR reads. The sample has some 340,000 distinct CDR3 sequences; approximately 14% are singletons. The specimen was blood. Receptor source: a woman aged 40 to 50 with Graves' ophthalmopathy.

The CDR3 sequence is CASRVAGGETQYF. The CDR3 coding sequence is TGTGCCAGCAGGGTAGCGGGGGGCGAGACCCAGTACTTC. This chain uses TRBV6-1 with TRBJ2-5; 10 positions match TRBD2. After removal of 6 bases from V and 5 bases from J, the junction contained 3 bases not matched to a gene. This CDR3 contains 13 residues. Germline CDR1 and CDR2: MNHNS and SASEGT.

The V call is TRBV30, the J call TRBJ1-5; D unresolved. With 2 bases removed from V and 9 bases from J, the gap between germline ends came to 14 bases. Germline V gene data show CDR1 as GTSNPN and CDR2 as SVGIG (reference sequence). There are 13 residues in the CDR3. Written as DNA, the CDR3 is TGTGCCTGGAGTTGGTCGGAGGTTCGGCCCCAGCATTTT. It yields the protein CAWSWSEVRPQHF.

The J gene is TRBJ2-3, the V gene TRBV3-1; D is undetermined. The germline V gene encodes CDR1 LGHDT and CDR2 YNNKEL (reference sequence). CDR3 length: 13 residues. Between the trimmed V and J ends, which lost 1 base and 5 bases, there was a span of 7 bases. The CDR3 reads CASSQGRRDTQYF. CDR3 bases: TGTGCCAGCAGCCAAGGGCGGAGAGATACGCAGTATTTT.

The chain recombines TRBV5-5 with TRBJ1-2, with D perhaps TRBD1 (6 bases). V was trimmed by 5 bases and J by 0 bases, leaving 20 bases between them. Germline CDR1 is SGHKS and CDR2 is YYEKEE (reference sequence). There are 17 residues in the CDR3. The CDR3 loop is CASSKDSLNGANYGYTF. CDR3 in DNA: TGTGCCAGCAGTAAGGACAGTCTCAACGGAGCTAACTATGGCTACACCTTC.

This clonotype was detected ten times or more. One junction end disagrees with the germline gene, perhaps due to a read error. The genes are TRBV20-1 and TRBJ2-3; D call uncertain. The CDR3 is 13 amino acids. The germline V gene encodes CDR1 DFQATT and CDR2 SNEGSKA (reference sequence). The CDR3: CSARDGWADTQYF. The CDR3 nucleotides are TGCAGTGCCAGAGATGGGTGGGCAGATACGCAGTATTTT.